Each of the 11 T cell receptor beta chains below was sequenced from the same sample in a study of cytomegalovirus exposure and HLA in healthy donors. Primers for the PCR totalled 60 Vbeta and 13 Jbeta. The method was immunoSEQ multiplex PCR; TCRdb's version includes in-frame clones alone and lacks a portion of them. The sample yields about 200,000 clones, 70% to 85% seen once. Specimen: PBMCs. The origin of the receptors is a girl aged 2 to 9 in good health and CMV-seronegative.

The gene calls are TRBV7-9 and TRBJ2-2; perhaps TRBD1 as D (6 bases). This CDR3 contains 14 residues. Trimming removed 4 bases at V and 6 bases at J, with 12 bases between. Germline CDR1 is SEHNR and CDR2 is FQNEAQ (reference sequence). CDR3 sequence: CASSSHRDPGELFF. In nucleotides, the CDR3 is TGTGCCAGCAGCTCCCACAGGGATCCCGGGGAGCTGTTTTTT.

This clone was seen once. The chain links TRBV27 to TRBJ2-7, with TRBD1 identical over 10 bases. V was pared by 5 bases and J by 6 bases, with 13 bases of the junction left unmatched. This CDR3 has 16 residues. The germline V gene has CDR1 MNHEY and CDR2 SMNVEV (reference sequence). The CDR3 nucleotides are TGTGCCAGCAGTCTCCTGGCGGGGACAGGGGCTGGCGAGCAGTACTTC. It is translated as CASSLLAGTGAGEQYF.

This clone has only a few counts. The chain is built from TRBV6-4 and TRBJ1-1, with D possibly being TRBD1 (6 bases). Looked up from germline, CDR1 is MRHNA and CDR2 is SNTAGT. V lost 7 bases, J lost 1 base, and 10 bases lay in between. The CDR3 consists of 13 residues. The CDR3 DNA reads TGTGCCAGCATTCGGACAGCGAACACTGAAGCTTTCTTT. It is translated as CASIRTANTEAFF.

This chain uses TRBV12-5 with TRBJ1-2, with 7 positions matching TRBD1. This CDR3 region has 14 residues. Germline V gene sequence: CDR1 LGHNT, CDR2 FRNRAP. After removal of 5 bases from V and 4 bases from J, the junction contained 7 bases not matched to a gene. This chain's CDR3 is CASGPTGDSYGYTF. CDR3 nucleotide sequence: TGTGCTAGTGGTCCCACAGGGGACTCCTATGGCTACACCTTC.

J is TRBJ1-2 and V is TRBV6-5; TRBD1 agrees at 8 bases. The CDR3 spans 15 residues. Germline trimming cut 6 bases from V and 6 bases from J; bases unmatched to any gene: 12. Germline loops: CDR1 MNHEY, CDR2 SVGAGI. The CDR3 reads CASSKDPGGANGYTF. The CDR3 coding sequence is TGTGCCAGCAGCAAAGACCCAGGGGGCGCTAATGGCTACACCTTC.

The genes are TRBV5-6 and TRBJ2-5; possibly TRBD2 for D (6 bases). V lost 5 bases to trimming and J lost 5 bases, with 13 bases between them. The CDR3 has 13 residues. Germline values: CDR1 SGHDT, CDR2 YYEEEE. The CDR3 reads CASSLPGRETQYF. The CDR3 DNA reads as TGTGCCAGCAGTCTTCCAGGGAGGGAGACCCAGTACTTC.

CDR3 sequence (DNA): TGTGCCTGGAGAAGGGGGCAGGGGGCGCCTGGGGCCAACGTCCTGACTTTC. As protein: CAWRRGQGAPGANVLTF. The chain has TRBV30 and TRBJ2-6; 8 bases match TRBD1. The germline gives CDR1 GTSNPN, CDR2 SVGIG (reference sequence). This CDR3 spans 17 amino acids. The ends lost 3 bases at V and 2 bases at J; junction bases unmatched: 9. Looking up the rest from reference TRBV30 and TRBJ2-6 gives the full variable domain: SQTIHQWPATLVQPVGSPLSLECTVEGTSNPNLYWYRQAAGRGLQLLFYSVGIGQISSEVPQNLSASRPQDRQFILSSKKLLLSDSGFYLCAWRRGQGAPGANVLTFGAGSRLTVL.

The chain carries TRBV5-1 and TRBJ2-3; tentative D call: TRBD2 (7 bases). The CDR3 loop spans 14 amino acids. Deletions cut 5 bases from V and 5 bases from J, with 15 bases between. The germline V gene has CDR1 SGHRS and CDR2 YFSETQ. The CDR3 bases are TGCGCCAGCAGAACGGGGGGCCCGGGAGATACGCAGTATTTT. This encodes CASRTGGPGDTQYF.

The chain employs TRBV19 and TRBJ1-1, with 7 bases fitting TRBD1. Germline trimming cut 7 bases from V and 6 bases from J; bases unmatched to any gene: 14. The CDR3 consists of 15 residues. The germline V gene encodes CDR1 LNHDA and CDR2 SQIVND (reference sequence). The CDR3 region is CASKSLGVGTAEAFF. The CDR3 nucleotides are TGTGCCAGTAAGTCCCTAGGGGTCGGGACAGCTGAAGCTTTCTTT.

This clone was seen more than once but under ten times. The chain carries TRBV9 and TRBJ1-6, with no clear D. The CDR3 extends over 15 amino acids. From germline, CDR1 is SGDLS and CDR2 YYNGEE. Trimming cost V 0 bases and J 7 bases, with 11 bases left between them. The chain's CDR3 is CASSVGLGQNSPLHF. CDR3 sequence (DNA): TGTGCCAGCAGCGTAGGACTTGGTCAGAATTCACCCCTCCACTTT.

The chain uses TRBV6-4 and TRBJ2-7; D is perhaps TRBD2 (5 bases). The V end was cut by 4 bases, the J end by 0 bases, with 10 bases between. The germline CDR1 and CDR2 sequences are MRHNA and SNTAGT. The length of the CDR3 is 14 residues. The CDR3, as DNA: TGTGCCAGCAGTGCGGCAAGCGGCTCCTACGAGCAGTACTTC. Its protein is CASSAASGSYEQYF.